The T cell receptor beta chain under discussion was sequenced for a study of T cell changes during pregnancy in multiple sclerosis. TCRdb's copy holds only in-frame clones and misses some; the assay was immunoSEQ multiplex PCR. The table shows 70,000 to 80,000 clones, with approximately 95% occurring only once. The V gene end was trimmed by 2 bases and the J gene end by 6 bases; junction bases not matched to a gene: 4. The CDR3 is 14 amino acids. Germline assignment: CDR1 SGHNT and CDR2 YYREEE (reference sequence). This receptor was obtained from a female donor with multiple sclerosis, enrolled in a pregnancy study. This chain uses TRBV5-4 with TRBJ2-7, with 11 nucleotides matching TRBD2. The sample consisted of peripheral blood, taken in the first trimester of pregnancy. CDR3 nucleotides: TGTGCCAGCAGCTTCGGACTAGCGGGCGGCGAGCAGTACTTC. It translates to CASSFGLAGGEQYF.